This T cell receptor (beta chain) is drawn from a study of blood T cell repertoires in COVID-19 (TCRdb year 2020). Regarding the complete study: Collaborator samples came from the United States, Italy and Spain and covered acute and convalescent phases of COVID-19. Deeply sampled blood TCRbeta repertoires from subjects exposed to, actively infected with, or recovered from COVID-19 were included in the dataset. The prospective study material was composed of cDNA or gDNA derived from T cells, B-cell-depleted T cells, or PBMCs. Samples came from the ongoing ImmuneRACE study (first 160 participants) plus 1,254 subjects from 6 global collaborators. Where available, HLA class I and class II types were obtained from metadata supplied by the sample provider rather than from assay-based typing. Sample metadata almost always included a de-identified subject ID, COVID-19 status, age in years and sex. A freely available public database, intended as a resource for researchers studying the immune response to SARS-CoV-2, is where the repertoires were released. The study at large found these results: The quantity of clinical and demographic metadata differed by source and by participant and was supplied without curation.

V is shortened by 5 bases, J by 6 bases, and the region joining them spans 19 bases. Reading from cysteine to phenylalanine, the CDR3 counts 15 amino acids. Solely the CDR3 DNA is kept, with 45 bases framed from the first base. Sequences SGHNT (CDR1) and YENEEA (CDR2) are obtained from the germline V gene. TCRbeta CDR3 regions were amplified from genomic DNA by means of the immunoSEQ Assay, a bias-controlled multiplex PCR. Regarding the original processing steps: The number of nucleated cells in each sample was estimated from the amplification of reference gene primers within the assay. Sequence reads were collapsed and filtered to measure the absolute abundance of every unique TCRbeta CDR3 rearrangement. For each sample, productive Simpson clonality was calculated by taking the square root of Simpson's diversity index across productive rearrangements. Sourced from immuneACCESS, this table was stored by TCRdb with only in-frame sequences that have V and J called. A share of the clones is absent; for the studies checked, an unresolved V gene accounts for under half, and the remainder has no known explanation. The V and J calls and clone size are taken from that table; D and trimming were inferred from the DNA. The table for this sample lists around 200,000 clones; roughly 80% of them were counted only once. The ten top clones hold less than 11% of the sample.

Whole blood was collected in K2EDTA tubes by collaborating institutions according to the institutions' own protocols. Collaborator samples were shipped for TCRbeta analysis as frozen whole blood, isolated PBMCs, or DNA extracted from either sample type. On this clone: This clone's antigen is unknown. Per-nucleotide qualities are absent, and no much larger clonotype sits a single base away.

The rearranged chain carries TRBV11-3 and TRBJ1-1, with the identity of the D gene unclear. This receptor was taken from a woman of 80 years or more with acute or convalescent COVID-19. The source material was peripheral blood. The CDR3 protein: CASSPGRDGLAEAFF. Here is the DNA: TGTGCCAGCAGCCCAGGTCGCGACGGACTGGCTGAAGCTTTCTTT. With the rest looked up from the reference TRBV11-3 and TRBJ1-1 genes rather than sequenced, the full variable domain is EAGVVQSPRYKIIEKKQPVAFWCNPISGHNTLYWYLQNLGQGPELLIRYENEEAVDDSQLPKDRFSAERLKGVDSTLKIQPAELGDSAVYLCASSPGRDGLAEAFFGQGTRLTVV.